The entry below gives a single T cell receptor beta chain sequence along with its context. With V trimmed by 7 bases and J by 1 base, 15 bases remained unmatched. This CDR3 region has 17 residues. The germline V gene has CDR1 MNHGY and CDR2 SAAAGT. This record comes from a study of preoperative IRX-2 immunotherapy in early breast cancer. Method: immunoSEQ multiplex PCR; TCRdb's copy keeps in-frame clones and lacks some. The sample contains 30,000 or so clones, about 79% of which appear only once. Treatment defined: preoperative locoregional IRX-2 cytokine immunotherapy. The sequence was collected from a human donor with breast cancer. The specimen was collected from a patient treated with IRX-2 immunotherapy. This sequence joins TRBV6-8 and TRBJ1-2; TRBD1 aligns across 7 bases. This CDR3 reads CASTQGGGGLVNYGYTF. The CDR3 DNA follows: TGTGCCAGCACCCAAGGGGGCGGGGGGCTCGTTAACTATGGCTACACCTTC.